This T cell receptor (beta chain) came from a study of blood T cell repertoires in COVID-19. Germline CDR1 and CDR2: LGHDT and YNNKEL (reference sequence). J gave up 4 bases and V 2 bases, and 13 bases lay outside the gene matches. This CDR3 has 17 residues. As handled by the study authors: By means of reference gene primer amplification, nucleated cell counts were estimated. Method: immunoSEQ multiplex PCR; TCRdb's copy keeps in-frame clones and lacks some. V and J calls and clone size are those listed in that table; D and trimming were worked out from the DNA. The sample lists 200,000 to 250,000 clones, roughly nine tenths seen once, with roughly 6.3% in the top ten.

The V call is TRBV3-1 (or the pseudogene TRBV3-2), the J call TRBJ2-7; 8 bases align to TRBD2. This receptor was taken from a man aged 55 to 69 with acute or convalescent COVID-19. The sample comprised peripheral blood. CDR3 residues: CASSQPYSGNVRYEQYF. The CDR3 DNA is TGTGCCAGCAGCCAACCTTATAGCGGGAACGTAAGATACGAGCAGTACTTC.